Following are 21 T cell receptor beta chains from one sample sequenced in a study of vaccination effects on CD4 cells after COVID-19. Assay used: immunoSEQ multiplex PCR; TCRdb lists only in-frame clones, some missing. Of about 59,000 clones in the sample, roughly 78% were seen once. Expansion of antigen-specific CD4+ T cells with viral peptide pools was carried out by the ViraFEST assay before sequencing. Subsequent to a culture period of more than 8 days, CD4+ T cells were isolated. Everyone in the study got two shots of either the BNT162b2 or mRNA-1273 vaccine. For these TCRs, the target antigens are not known. The source was CD4+ T cells from PBMCs cultured with HCoV-OC43 spike peptides, collected after COVID-19 vaccination. Specified subset: HCoV-OC43 spike overlapping peptide pool stimulation. These receptors all come from a human donor who received a COVID-19 vaccine.

This rearrangement joins TRBV6-5 to TRBJ1-6; 8 nucleotides line up with TRBD1. The germline gives CDR1 MNHEY, CDR2 SVGAGI. This CDR3 comprises 13 residues. V was pared by 7 bases and J by 9 bases, with 5 bases of the junction left unmatched. CDR3 DNA: TGTGCCAGCACCGGACAGGGAACTTCACCCCTCCACTTT. It specifies CASTGQGTSPLHF.

The V call is TRBV18, the J call TRBJ2-5; no clear D. Germline lookup yields CDR1 KGHSH and CDR2 LQKENI. The CDR3 is 14 amino acids. Trimming stripped 3 bases from V and 5 bases from J, with 13 bases between. CDR3 nucleotides: TGTGCCAGCTCACCCTTGGGGTATAAGGAGACCCAGTACTTC. Amino acid sequence: CASSPLGYKETQYF.

This chain links TRBV12-3 or TRBV12-4 with TRBJ1-1; D not resolved. This CDR3 comprises 13 residues. Trimming removed 5 bases at V and 0 bases at J, with 7 bases between. The CDR3 nucleotides are TGTGCCAGCAGTCGAACACTGAACACTGAAGCTTTCTTT. This translates into CASSRTLNTEAFF.

The V and J genes are TRBV12-3 or TRBV12-4 and TRBJ1-5, with D unclear. V was shortened by 3 bases and J by 6 bases, with 6 bases between the two germline ends. The CDR3 covers 12 residues. The chain's CDR3 is CASSFASQPQHF. The CDR3 DNA follows: TGTGCCAGCAGTTTCGCCAGTCAGCCCCAGCATTTT.

The chain links TRBV6-2 or TRBV6-3 to TRBJ2-7; D is undetermined. V gave up 5 bases and J gave up 6 bases, with 8 bases separating them. The CDR3 sequence is 11 residues long. Looked up from germline, CDR1 is MNHEY and CDR2 is SVGEGT. DNA of the CDR3: TGTGCCAGCAGTCCAGCCTGCGAGCAGTACGTC. Translating it yields CASSPACEQYV.

CDR3 residues: CASSQDRGDQPQHF. In nucleotides, the CDR3 is TGCGCCAGCAGCCAAGATAGAGGGGATCAGCCCCAGCATTTT. The genes are TRBV4-1 and TRBJ1-5, with D possibly being TRBD1 (5 bases). V was cut by 0 bases and J by 5 bases, with 8 bases left in between. The length of the CDR3 is 14 residues. Germline values: CDR1 MGHRA, CDR2 YSYEKL.

The chain links TRBV7-8 to TRBJ2-7; D call uncertain. CDR3 length: 14 residues. Germline V gives CDR1 SGHVS, CDR2 FQNEAQ. V was cut by 3 bases and J by 3 bases, with 12 bases left in between. The CDR3 protein is CASSFSPVGYEQYV. The CDR3 DNA follows: TGTGCCAGCAGCTTTTCACCGGTGGGCTACGAGCAGTACGTC.

The V gene is TRBV18, the J gene TRBJ2-3; weak D call: TRBD1 (6 bases). This CDR3 has 16 residues. Trimming pared 2 bases from V and 2 bases from J, leaving 14 bases between. CDR1 is KGHSH and CDR2 is LQKENI in the germline V gene. CDR3 coding DNA: TGTGCCAGCTCACCAAGGGGGTCCACATCCACAGATACGCAGTATTTT. Translated, it gives CASSPRGSTSTDTQYF. The whole variable domain, remainder taken from reference TRBV18 and TRBJ2-3, is NAGVMQNPRHLVRRRGQEARLRCSPMKGHSHVYWYRQLPEEGLKFMVYLQKENIIDESGMPKERFSAEFPKEGPSILRIQQVVRGDSAAYFCASSPRGSTSTDTQYFGPGTRLTVL.

The rearrangement uses TRBV28 and TRBJ2-1, with 9 nucleotides matching TRBD2. With 3 bases clipped from V and 2 bases from J, the junction kept 8 bases outside the gene matches. CDR3 length: 17 residues. Germline V lookup: CDR1 MDHEN, CDR2 SYDVKM. CDR3 sequence: CASSFMSGGPTYNEQFF. Written as DNA, the CDR3 is TGTGCCAGCAGTTTTATGAGCGGGGGGCCCACCTACAATGAGCAGTTCTTC.

The chain links TRBV6-5 to TRBJ2-7; a possible D gene is TRBD1 (5 bases). The CDR3 spans 13 residues. The germline V gene has CDR1 MNHEY and CDR2 SVGAGI. Trimming took off 0 bases at V and 4 bases at J, with 7 bases between the two ends. The CDR3 protein is CASSYSAGYEQYV. The DNA for the CDR3 is TGTGCCAGCAGTTACTCGGCAGGGTACGAGCAGTACGTC.

V and J are TRBV6-5 and TRBJ2-7; 11 bases are a match to TRBD2. J lost 6 bases, V lost 7 bases, and 8 bases had no gene match. The germline V gene encodes CDR1 MNHEY and CDR2 SVGAGI. The length of the CDR3 is 14 residues. The chain's CDR3 is CASKIAGGRAEQYV. CDR3 nucleotides: TGTGCCAGCAAGATAGCGGGGGGGCGGGCCGAGCAGTACGTC.

The rearrangement joins TRBV12-3 or TRBV12-4 to TRBJ2-7, with 7 bases matching TRBD1. CDR3 length equals 13 residues. Trimming at V came to 6 bases and at J to 7 bases, leaving 9 bases not matched to a gene. CDR3 nucleotide sequence: TGTGCCAGCAGCCGACAGGGACCCGCTGAGCAGTACGTC. The encoded protein is CASSRQGPAEQYV.

V and J are TRBV29-1 and TRBJ2-5; D gene unclear. Germline V gene data show CDR1 as SQVTM and CDR2 as ANQGSEA. CDR3 length: 11 residues. The V and J ends lost 4 bases and 4 bases respectively, with 7 bases between them. CDR3 DNA: TGCAGCGTTGGACCAGGAGAGACCCAGTACTTC. It yields the protein CSVGPGETQYF.

This clone appeared a few times. The chain joins TRBV12-5 to TRBJ1-1, with D maybe TRBD1 (5 bases). Trimming pared 8 bases from V and 0 bases from J, leaving 13 bases between. The CDR3 runs to 14 residues. Germline V lookup: CDR1 LGHNT, CDR2 FRNRAP. In DNA, the CDR3 is TGTGCTAGTTGCAATGGGGGAATGAACACTGAAGCTTTCTTT. Protein sequence: CASCNGGMNTEAFF.

V usage is TRBV18 and J usage is TRBJ2-4; D gene unclear. This CDR3 is 18 amino acids long. The germline CDR1 and CDR2 sequences are KGHSH and LQKENI. V was clipped by 1 base and J by 0 bases, with 16 bases between them. The chain's CDR3 is CASSPLALFLLAKNIQYF. CDR3 DNA: TGTGCCAGCTCACCACTGGCCCTATTCCTCTTAGCCAAAAACATTCAGTACTTC.

Concerning this clone: Relative to the germline gene, one junction end is altered; a read error may explain this. V usage is TRBV19 and J usage is TRBJ2-2; 12 bases fit TRBD1. The length of the CDR3 is 16 residues. Germline V gives CDR1 LNHDA, CDR2 SQIVND (reference sequence). CDR3 sequence: CASIPGQGANTGELFF. The DNA of the CDR3 is TGTGCCAGTATACCGGGACAGGGGGCGAATACCGGGGAGCTGTTTTTT.

V is TRBV5-6 and J is TRBJ1-6; D remains ambiguous. CDR3 length equals 15 residues. From germline, CDR1 is SGHDT and CDR2 YYEEEE. Trimming removed 0 bases at V and 7 bases at J, with 11 bases between. This CDR3 reads CASSLAGKGNSPLHF. CDR3 DNA: TGTGCCAGCAGCTTGGCCGGAAAGGGAAATTCACCCCTCCACTTT.

The chain links TRBV30 to TRBJ2-6; D gene unclear. The V end was cut by 0 bases, the J end by 0 bases, with 3 bases between. This CDR3 comprises 14 residues. Germline-derived CDR1 and CDR2 are GTSNPN and SVGIG (reference sequence). The DNA of the CDR3 is TGTGCCTGGAGTGTTCTCTCTGGGGCCAACGTCCTGACTTTC. It yields the protein CAWSVLSGANVLTF. Combining the CDR3 with reference TRBV30 and TRBJ2-6 gives the whole variable domain SQTIHQWPATLVQPVGSPLSLECTVEGTSNPNLYWYRQAAGRGLQLLFYSVGIGQISSEVPQNLSASRPQDRQFILSSKKLLLSDSGFYLCAWSVLSGANVLTFGAGSRLTVL.

The chain links TRBV29-1 to TRBJ2-7, with 9 bases matching TRBD1. Germline CDR1 reads SQVTM; CDR2 reads ANQGSEA. Trimming cost V 4 bases and J 0 bases; bases outside gene matches: 1. The CDR3 runs 13 residues. The CDR3 DNA sequence: TGCAGCGTTGGACAGGGGGACTCCTACGAGCAGTACGTC. Protein sequence: CSVGQGDSYEQYV.

This sequence joins TRBV19 and TRBJ2-3; 12 nucleotides agree with TRBD2. V shed 2 bases, J shed 2 bases, and the junction held 2 bases outside the gene matches. There are 16 residues in the CDR3. Germline-derived CDR1 and CDR2 are LNHDA and SQIVND (reference sequence). In DNA, the CDR3 is TGTGCCAGTAGTATAAGACTAGCGGGAGCCACAGATACGCAGTATTTT. Encoded protein: CASSIRLAGATDTQYF.

In its sample, this clone was seen once. The chain employs TRBV2 and TRBJ2-7; 13 bases fit TRBD2. The CDR3 loop spans 13 amino acids. Germline-derived CDR1 and CDR2 are SNHLY and FYNNEI. V dropped 9 bases and J dropped 7; count of bases not matched to a gene: 6. The CDR3 nucleotides read TGTGCCAGTCAAGGGACTAGCGGGGTTGAGCAGTACGTC. Its translation is CASQGTSGVEQYV.